These T cell receptor beta chains were read from a single sample in a study of cytomegalovirus exposure and HLA in healthy donors. The assay was immunoSEQ multiplex PCR, and TCRdb's table has in-frame clones only and misses some. The sample contains about 200,000 clones, approximately 86% of which appear only once. Sequenced input: PBMCs. These receptors all stem from a woman in her 30s in good health and CMV-seronegative. The CDR3 runs from the conserved cysteine through the conserved F or W. D genes are given only for firm matches. Size is omitted from some rows. Given values are once, few, many or a class for expanded clones.

D: TRBD2
size: NA
length: 17
J: TRBJ2-1
V: TRBV5-1
DNA: TGCGCCAGCAGCCAAGAGCCCGGGACTAGCGACTACAATGAGCAGTTCTTC
CDR3: CASSQEPGTSDYNEQFF

D: TRBD2
size: NA
length: 18
J: TRBJ2-5
V: TRBV4-1
DNA: TGCGCCAGCAGCCAATCCCCAGCCCCGGGGGGTGGACAAGAGACCCAGTACTTC
CDR3: CASSQSPAPGGGQETQYF

D: TRBD1
size: NA
length: 11
J: TRBJ1-1
V: TRBV6-6
DNA: TGTGCCAGCTCAGCTGACAGGGGAGCTTTCTTT
CDR3: CASSADRGAFF

D: NA
size: NA
length: 16
J: TRBJ2-2
V: TRBV6-5
DNA: TGTGCCAGCAGTTTCTCCGTTACACCGAACACCGGGGAGCTGTTTTTT
CDR3: CASSFSVTPNTGELFF

D: NA
size: few
length: 12
J: TRBJ2-7
V: TRBV30
DNA: TGTGCCTGGAATCGGGGTTCCTACGAGCAGTACTTC
CDR3: CAWNRGSYEQYF

D: TRBD1
size: NA
length: 14
J: TRBJ2-5
V: TRBV7-6
DNA: TGTGCCAGCAGGAATGGACAGGGGGGAGAGACCCAGTACTTC
CDR3: CASRNGQGGETQYF

D: TRBD1
size: NA
length: 16
J: TRBJ2-5
V: TRBV15
DNA: TGTGCCACCAGCAGTTGGACAGGGGGCGACGGAGAGACCCAGTACTTC
CDR3: CATSSWTGGDGETQYF

D: TRBD2
size: NA
length: 16
J: TRBJ2-1
V: TRBV15
DNA: TGTGCCACCAGCAGAGGGGCGGGAGGGCCGATTAATGAGCAGTTCTTC
CDR3: CATSRGAGGPINEQFF

D: NA
size: NA
length: 13
J: TRBJ1-2
V: TRBV5-4
DNA: TGTGCCAGCAGCTCGCGGACAAGCTATGGCTACACCTTC
CDR3: CASSSRTSYGYTF

D: TRBD1
size: NA
length: 13
J: TRBJ1-2
V: TRBV6-5
DNA: TGTGCCAGCAGTGACAGGGAAAACTATGGCTACACCTTC
CDR3: CASSDRENYGYTF

D: TRBD1
size: NA
length: 14
J: TRBJ1-6
V: TRBV6-5
DNA: TGTGCCAGCGGGAACACAGGGGTGGATTCACCCCTCCACTTT
CDR3: CASGNTGVDSPLHF

D: NA
size: NA
length: 15
J: TRBJ1-2
V: TRBV7-3
DNA: TGTGCCAGCAGCTTAGGGACATCTCGTAGCTATGGCTACACCTTC
CDR3: CASSLGTSRSYGYTF

D: TRBD2
size: NA
length: 16
J: TRBJ2-5
V: TRBV5-1
DNA: TGCGCCAGCAGCCACGGGACTAGCGGACATCAAGAGACCCAGTACTTC
CDR3: CASSHGTSGHQETQYF

D: TRBD1
size: NA
length: 17
J: TRBJ2-3
V: TRBV27
DNA: TGTGCCAGCAGTACCCTAGGTCGGGGACAGCGTAGGGATACGCAGTATTTT
CDR3: CASSTLGRGQRRDTQYF

D: TRBD1
size: NA
length: 14
J: TRBJ1-1
V: TRBV11-2
DNA: TGTGCCAGCAGCTCCAGACAGGGGAACACTGAAGCTTTCTTT
CDR3: CASSSRQGNTEAFF

D: TRBD1
size: NA
length: 13
J: TRBJ1-6
V: TRBV6-5
DNA: TGTGCCAGCAGCGGACAGGCCGACTCACCCCTCCACTTT
CDR3: CASSGQADSPLHF

D: NA
size: NA
length: 13
J: TRBJ2-1
V: TRBV6-6
DNA: TGTGCCAGCACCCTTAACCGCGGGCATGAGCAGTTCTTC
CDR3: CASTLNRGHEQFF

D: TRBD1
size: once
length: 15
J: TRBJ1-5
V: TRBV6-1
DNA: TGTGCCAGCAGTGAGGACAGGGGAAGCAATCAGCCCCAGCATTTT
CDR3: CASSEDRGSNQPQHF

D: NA
size: NA
length: 15
J: TRBJ2-1
V: TRBV28
DNA: TGTGCCAGCAGTGGGGGGAGTTGGTCCTACAATGAGCAGTTCTTC
CDR3: CASSGGSWSYNEQFF

D: TRBD2
size: NA
length: 13
J: TRBJ2-7
V: TRBV5-4
DNA: TGTGCCAGCAGCGGGGACTACCCTTACGAGCAGTACTTC
CDR3: CASSGDYPYEQYF

D: NA
size: NA
length: 13
J: TRBJ1-4
V: TRBV15
DNA: TGTGCCACCAGCAGGGCCCCCAATGAAAAACTGTTTTTT
CDR3: CATSRAPNEKLFF

D: NA
size: NA
length: 14
J: TRBJ2-3
V: TRBV9
DNA: TGTGCCAGCAGCCCGCTAGAGAGGACAGATACGCAGTATTTT
CDR3: CASSPLERTDTQYF

D: NA
size: once
length: 17
J: TRBJ1-4
V: TRBV19
DNA: TGTGCCAGTAGTAAGGGGCGGGGACGGGGCCAGGATGAAAAACTGTTTTTT
CDR3: CASSKGRGRGQDEKLFF

D: TRBD2
size: NA
length: 15
J: TRBJ2-1
V: TRBV19
DNA: TGTGCCAGTAGTATAGGGCGGGGGGCATACAATGAGCAGTTCTTC
CDR3: CASSIGRGAYNEQFF

D: NA
size: NA
length: 14
J: TRBJ1-2
V: TRBV28
DNA: TGTGCCAGCAGCAGGACAGCCCCCCTTTATGGCTACACCTTC
CDR3: CASSRTAPLYGYTF

D: TRBD2
size: NA
length: 14
J: TRBJ2-5
V: TRBV5-1
DNA: TGCGCCAGCAGCTTGGCGGGAGGACAAGAGACCCAGTACTTC
CDR3: CASSLAGGQETQYF

D: TRBD2
size: once
length: 17
J: TRBJ2-3
V: TRBV27
DNA: TGTGCCAGCAGTTTAACCCTACTAGCGGGGAGGGAGGATACGCAGTATTTT
CDR3: CASSLTLLAGREDTQYF

D: NA
size: NA
length: 13
J: TRBJ2-5
V: TRBV5-4
DNA: TGTGCCAGCAGGTCACAGGGCACAGAGACCCAGTACTTC
CDR3: CASRSQGTETQYF

D: NA
size: NA
length: 11
J: TRBJ1-2
V: TRBV29-1
DNA: TGCAGCGCCCGAACTGCCTATGGCTACACCTTC
CDR3: CSARTAYGYTF

D: TRBD2
size: once
length: 14
J: TRBJ2-7
V: TRBV7-2
DNA: TGTGCCAGCAGCCCGGGACTAGCAGTGGACGAGCAGTACTTC
CDR3: CASSPGLAVDEQYF

D: NA
size: few
length: 14
J: TRBJ2-3
V: TRBV5-4
DNA: TGTGCCAGCAGCGCCTCTAGCGGCACAGATACGCAGTATTTT
CDR3: CASSASSGTDTQYF

D: TRBD1
size: NA
length: 13
J: TRBJ1-2
V: TRBV5-3
DNA: TGTGCCAGAAGCTTTCCAGGGGGTCATGGCTACACCTTC
CDR3: CARSFPGGHGYTF

D: TRBD2
size: NA
length: 19
J: TRBJ2-2
V: TRBV28
DNA: TGTGCCAGCAGTTTATTGGGACTAGCCCTACTAGCGGGCACCGGGGAGCTGTTTTTT
CDR3: CASSLLGLALLAGTGELFF

D: NA
size: NA
length: 10
J: TRBJ2-7
V: TRBV19
DNA: TGTGCCAGTAGGGAGAGGGAGCAGTACTTC
CDR3: CASREREQYF

D: TRBD1
size: NA
length: 15
J: TRBJ2-7
V: TRBV28
DNA: TGTGCCAGCAGTTTAACCGGGACAGGGGGTTACGAGCAGTACTTC
CDR3: CASSLTGTGGYEQYF

D: NA
size: NA
length: 14
J: TRBJ2-2
V: TRBV2
DNA: TGTGCCAGCGGCCCGGGACAGAACACCGGGGAGCTGTTTTTT
CDR3: CASGPGQNTGELFF

D: NA
size: NA
length: 13
J: TRBJ2-7
V: TRBV5-1
DNA: TGCGCCAGCAGTCGGGACATCGCCTACGAGCAGTACTTC
CDR3: CASSRDIAYEQYF

D: TRBD1
size: NA
length: 12
J: TRBJ1-2
V: TRBV6-1
DNA: TGTGCCACCGACAGGGAGAACTATGGCTACACCTTC
CDR3: CATDRENYGYTF

D: NA
size: NA
length: 12
J: TRBJ2-3
V: TRBV11-3
DNA: TGTGCCAGCAGCTTAGGACGGGGGTCGCAGTATTTT
CDR3: CASSLGRGSQYF

D: NA
size: once
length: 15
J: TRBJ2-7
V: TRBV5-6
DNA: TGTGCCAGCAGCTCGCTGCGAGCGGGTGGTCTCGAGCAGTACTTC
CDR3: CASSSLRAGGLEQYF

D: TRBD2
size: NA
length: 16
J: TRBJ2-2
V: TRBV5-1
DNA: TGCGCCAGCAACCTAGGACTAGCGGAGGGGGACGGGGAGCTGTTTTTT
CDR3: CASNLGLAEGDGELFF

D: TRBD2
size: NA
length: 14
J: TRBJ2-2
V: TRBV2
DNA: TGTGCCAGCGGACTAGCGGGGGGTATCGGGGAGCTGTTTTTT
CDR3: CASGLAGGIGELFF

D: NA
size: NA
length: 13
J: TRBJ2-5
V: TRBV5-5
DNA: TGTGCCAGCAGCTTGGGGCTAGGAGAGACCCAGTACTTC
CDR3: CASSLGLGETQYF

D: NA
size: NA
length: 15
J: TRBJ2-7
V: TRBV21-1
DNA: TGTGCCAGCAATCATCGAGGGACAGAGACCTACGAGCAGTACTTC
CDR3: CASNHRGTETYEQYF

D: NA
size: NA
length: 13
J: TRBJ2-3
V: TRBV5-4
DNA: TGTGCCAGCAGCTTACTATTCGCAGATACGCAGTATTTT
CDR3: CASSLLFADTQYF

D: NA
size: NA
length: 12
J: TRBJ2-3
V: TRBV29-1
DNA: TGCAGCGTTGAGCGGGACAGAGATACGCAGTATTTT
CDR3: CSVERDRDTQYF

D: NA
size: NA
length: 15
J: TRBJ2-5
V: TRBV21-1
DNA: TGTGCCAGCAGCCCACCACGGGCTAGCTCGGAGACCCAGTACTTC
CDR3: CASSPPRASSETQYF

D: TRBD1
size: NA
length: 14
J: TRBJ2-7
V: TRBV6-1
DNA: TGTGCCAGTAAACCGGGACAGGAACTATACGAGCAGTACTTC
CDR3: CASKPGQELYEQYF

D: TRBD1
size: NA
length: 14
J: TRBJ1-5
V: TRBV2
DNA: TGTGCCAGCGGGGAGACAGGGGAGGATCAGCCCCAGCATTTT
CDR3: CASGETGEDQPQHF

D: TRBD2
size: few
length: 15
J: TRBJ2-5
V: TRBV28
DNA: TGTGCCAGCAGCCGCCGGACTAGCGGCGAAGAGACCCAGTACTTC
CDR3: CASSRRTSGEETQYF

D: TRBD1
size: NA
length: 14
J: TRBJ2-7
V: TRBV25-1
DNA: TGTGCCAGCAGCATAGGGGGCGAATCCTACGAGCAGTACTTC
CDR3: CASSIGGESYEQYF

D: NA
size: NA
length: 15
J: TRBJ2-7
V: TRBV5-3
DNA: TGTGCCAGAAGCTTGGCTCAGGCCTTCTCCTACGAGCAGTACTTC
CDR3: CARSLAQAFSYEQYF

D: TRBD2
size: NA
length: 15
J: TRBJ2-1
V: TRBV6-5
DNA: TGTGCCAGCAGCCCACTAGCGGAAGGGTTTGATGAGCAGTTCTTC
CDR3: CASSPLAEGFDEQFF

D: NA
size: NA
length: 14
J: TRBJ2-7
V: TRBV28
DNA: TGTGCCAGCAGTTTATGGGGGGCACACTACGAGCAGTACTTC
CDR3: CASSLWGAHYEQYF